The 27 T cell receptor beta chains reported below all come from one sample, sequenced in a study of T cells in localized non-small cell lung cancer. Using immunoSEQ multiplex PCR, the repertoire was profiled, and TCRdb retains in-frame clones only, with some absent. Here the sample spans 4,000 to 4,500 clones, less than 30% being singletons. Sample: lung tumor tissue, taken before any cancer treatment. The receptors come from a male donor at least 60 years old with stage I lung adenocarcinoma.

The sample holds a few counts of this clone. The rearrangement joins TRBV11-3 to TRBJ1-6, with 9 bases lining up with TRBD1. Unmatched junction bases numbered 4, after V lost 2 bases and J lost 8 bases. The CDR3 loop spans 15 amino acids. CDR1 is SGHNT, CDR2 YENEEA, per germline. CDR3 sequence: CASSLTGGPYSPLHF. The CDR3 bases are TGTGCCAGCAGCTTAACAGGGGGCCCATATTCACCCCTCCACTTT. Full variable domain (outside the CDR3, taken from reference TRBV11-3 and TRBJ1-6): EAGVVQSPRYKIIEKKQPVAFWCNPISGHNTLYWYLQNLGQGPELLIRYENEEAVDDSQLPKDRFSAERLKGVDSTLKIQPAELGDSAVYLCASSLTGGPYSPLHFGNGTRLTVT.

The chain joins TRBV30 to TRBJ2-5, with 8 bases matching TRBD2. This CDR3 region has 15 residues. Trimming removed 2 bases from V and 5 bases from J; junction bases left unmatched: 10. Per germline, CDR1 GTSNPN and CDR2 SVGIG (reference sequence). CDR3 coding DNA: TGTGCCTGGAGTCGGGCGGGGGGTAATGGGGAGACCCAGTACTTC. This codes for CAWSRAGGNGETQYF.

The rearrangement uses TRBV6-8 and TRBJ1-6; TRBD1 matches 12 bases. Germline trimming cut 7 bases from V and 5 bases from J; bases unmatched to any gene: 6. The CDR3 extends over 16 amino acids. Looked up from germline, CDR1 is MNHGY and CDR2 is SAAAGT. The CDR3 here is CASTGDRGRDNSPLHF. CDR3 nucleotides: TGTGCCAGCACCGGGGACAGGGGGCGTGATAATTCACCCCTCCACTTT.

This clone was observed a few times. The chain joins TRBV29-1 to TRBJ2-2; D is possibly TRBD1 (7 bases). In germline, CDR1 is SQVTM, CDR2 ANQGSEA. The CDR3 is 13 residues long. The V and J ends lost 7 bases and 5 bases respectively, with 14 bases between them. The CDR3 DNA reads TGCAGCGGAAACAGGGGAGGAACCGGGGAGCTGTTTTTT. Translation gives CSGNRGGTGELFF.

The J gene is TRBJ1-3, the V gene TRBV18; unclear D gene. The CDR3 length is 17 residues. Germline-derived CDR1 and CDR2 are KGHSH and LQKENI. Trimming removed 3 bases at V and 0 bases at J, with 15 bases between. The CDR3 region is CASSPSPPANSGNTIYF. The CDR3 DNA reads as TGTGCCAGCTCACCGTCGCCTCCGGCTAACTCTGGAAACACCATATATTTT.

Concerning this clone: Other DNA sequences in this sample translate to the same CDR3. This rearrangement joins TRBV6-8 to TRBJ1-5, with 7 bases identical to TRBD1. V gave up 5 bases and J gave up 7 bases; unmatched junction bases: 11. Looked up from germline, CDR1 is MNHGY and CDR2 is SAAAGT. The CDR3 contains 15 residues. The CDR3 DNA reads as TGTGCCAGCAGTGACCCAAAGGGGGCAAACCAGCCCCAGCATTTT. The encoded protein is CASSDPKGANQPQHF.

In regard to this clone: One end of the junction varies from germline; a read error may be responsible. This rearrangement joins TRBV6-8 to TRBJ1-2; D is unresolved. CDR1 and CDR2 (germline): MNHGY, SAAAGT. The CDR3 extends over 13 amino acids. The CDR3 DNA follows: TGTGCCATCAGTGTGTACGGGGAAGGTGGCTACACCTTC. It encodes CAISVYGEGGYTF.

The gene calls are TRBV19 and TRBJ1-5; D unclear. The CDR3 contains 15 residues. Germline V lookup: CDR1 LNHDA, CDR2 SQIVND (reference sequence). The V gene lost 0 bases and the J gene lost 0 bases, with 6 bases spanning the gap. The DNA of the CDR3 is TGTGCCAGTAGTATAGATAGGAGTAGCAATCAGCCCCAGCATTTT. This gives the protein CASSIDRSSNQPQHF.

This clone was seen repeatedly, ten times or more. CDR3 in amino acids: CASSQLDLGETQYF. The CDR3 DNA reads as TGTGCCAGCAGCCAACTCGACTTAGGAGAGACCCAGTACTTC. The J gene is TRBJ2-5, the V gene TRBV9, with no clear D. The CDR3 runs 14 residues. Trimming took off 4 bases at V and 4 bases at J, with 14 bases between the two ends. Looked up from germline, CDR1 is SGDLS and CDR2 is YYNGEE.

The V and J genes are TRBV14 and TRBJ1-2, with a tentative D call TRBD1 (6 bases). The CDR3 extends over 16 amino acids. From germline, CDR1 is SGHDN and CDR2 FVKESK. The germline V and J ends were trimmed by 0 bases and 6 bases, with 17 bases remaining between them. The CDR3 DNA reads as TGTGCCAGCAGCCAAGAGGCGGGGGCGCGGAACAATGGCTACACCTTC. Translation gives CASSQEAGARNNGYTF.

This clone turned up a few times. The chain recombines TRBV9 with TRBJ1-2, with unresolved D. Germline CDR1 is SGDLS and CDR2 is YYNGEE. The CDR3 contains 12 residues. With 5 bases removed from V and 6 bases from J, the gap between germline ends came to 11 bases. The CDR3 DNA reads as TGTGCCAGCAGTGAGCGGATGAATGGCTACACCTTC. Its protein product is CASSERMNGYTF.

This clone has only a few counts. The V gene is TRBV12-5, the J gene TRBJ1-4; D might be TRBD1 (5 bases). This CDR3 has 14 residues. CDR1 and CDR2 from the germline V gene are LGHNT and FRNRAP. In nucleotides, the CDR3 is TGTGCCACCGCAACCGGGACTGGAAATGAAAAACTGTTTTTT. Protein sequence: CATATGTGNEKLFF.

CDR3 in DNA: TGTGCCAGCAGCCGGACGATGAACACTGAAGCTTTCTTT. Protein product: CASSRTMNTEAFF. The rearrangement uses TRBV14 and TRBJ1-1, with no clear D. Germline values: CDR1 SGHDN, CDR2 FVKESK. CDR3 length: 13 amino acids. Trimming removed 4 bases at V and 0 bases at J, with 6 bases between.

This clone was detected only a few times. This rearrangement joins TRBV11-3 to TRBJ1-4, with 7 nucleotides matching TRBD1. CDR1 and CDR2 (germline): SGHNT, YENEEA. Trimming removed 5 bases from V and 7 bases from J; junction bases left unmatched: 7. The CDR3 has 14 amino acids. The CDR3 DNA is TGTGCCAGCAGCCAAGGGGGCAGGGCTGAAAAACTGTTTTTT. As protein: CASSQGGRAEKLFF.

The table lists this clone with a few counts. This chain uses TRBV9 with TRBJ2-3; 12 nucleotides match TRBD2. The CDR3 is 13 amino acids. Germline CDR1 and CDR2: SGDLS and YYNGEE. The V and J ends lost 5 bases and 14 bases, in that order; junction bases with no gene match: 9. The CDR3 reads CASSVNLAGGRYF. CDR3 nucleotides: TGTGCCAGCAGTGTAAACCTAGCGGGGGGGCGGTATTTT.

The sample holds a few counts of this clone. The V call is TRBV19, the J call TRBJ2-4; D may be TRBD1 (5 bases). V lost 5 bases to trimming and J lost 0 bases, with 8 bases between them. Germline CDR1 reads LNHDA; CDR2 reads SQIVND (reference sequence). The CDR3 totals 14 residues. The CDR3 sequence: CASSLGAAKNIQYF. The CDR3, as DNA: TGTGCCAGTAGTCTTGGGGCAGCCAAAAACATTCAGTACTTC. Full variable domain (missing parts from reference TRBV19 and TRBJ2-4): DGGITQSPKYLFRKEGQNVTLSCEQNLNHDAMYWYRQDPGQGLRLIYYSQIVNDFQKGDIAEGYSVSREKKESFPLTVTSAQKNPTAFYLCASSLGAAKNIQYFGAGTRLSVL.

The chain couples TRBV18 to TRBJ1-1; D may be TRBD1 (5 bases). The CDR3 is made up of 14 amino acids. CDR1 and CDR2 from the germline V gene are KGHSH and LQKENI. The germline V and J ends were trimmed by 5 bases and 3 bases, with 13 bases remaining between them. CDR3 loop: CASSTTAGDTEAFF. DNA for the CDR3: TGTGCCAGCTCAACTACGGCGGGGGACACTGAAGCTTTCTTT.

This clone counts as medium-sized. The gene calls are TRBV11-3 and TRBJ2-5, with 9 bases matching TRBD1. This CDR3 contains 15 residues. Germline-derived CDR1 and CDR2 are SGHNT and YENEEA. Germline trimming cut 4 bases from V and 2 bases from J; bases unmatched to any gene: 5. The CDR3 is CASSWGTGLQETQYF. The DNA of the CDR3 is TGTGCCAGCAGCTGGGGGACAGGGTTGCAAGAGACCCAGTACTTC.

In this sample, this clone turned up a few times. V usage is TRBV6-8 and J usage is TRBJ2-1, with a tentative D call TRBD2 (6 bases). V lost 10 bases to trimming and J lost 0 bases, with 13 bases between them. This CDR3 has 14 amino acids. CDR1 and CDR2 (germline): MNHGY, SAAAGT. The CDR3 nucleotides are TGTGCCACCCACGGGGGAAGCTCCTACAATGAGCAGTTCTTC. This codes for CATHGGSSYNEQFF.

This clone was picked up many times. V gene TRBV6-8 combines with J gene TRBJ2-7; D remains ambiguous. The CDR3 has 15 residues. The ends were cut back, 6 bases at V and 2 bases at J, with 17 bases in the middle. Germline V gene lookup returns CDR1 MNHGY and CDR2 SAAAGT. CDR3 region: CASRAFRGTPYEQYF. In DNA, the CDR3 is TGTGCCAGCAGGGCCTTCCGAGGAACCCCCTACGAGCAGTACTTC.

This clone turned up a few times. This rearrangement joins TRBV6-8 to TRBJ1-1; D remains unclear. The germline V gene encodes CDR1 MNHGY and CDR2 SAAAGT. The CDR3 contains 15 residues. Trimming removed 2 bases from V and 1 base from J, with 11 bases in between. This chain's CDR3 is CASSYGVQRNTEAFF. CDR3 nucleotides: TGTGCCAGCAGTTACGGGGTCCAAAGGAACACTGAAGCTTTCTTT.

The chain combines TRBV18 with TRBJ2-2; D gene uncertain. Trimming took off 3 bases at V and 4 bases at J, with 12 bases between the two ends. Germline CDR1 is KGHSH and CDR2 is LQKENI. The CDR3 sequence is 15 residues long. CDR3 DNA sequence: TGTGCCAGCTCACCGGAGCGTCGTAGCACCGGGGAGCTGTTTTTT. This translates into CASSPERRSTGELFF.

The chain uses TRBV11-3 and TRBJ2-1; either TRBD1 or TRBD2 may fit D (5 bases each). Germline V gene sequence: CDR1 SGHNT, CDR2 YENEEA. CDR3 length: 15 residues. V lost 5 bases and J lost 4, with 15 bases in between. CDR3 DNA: TGTGCCAGCAGCGTTGGGACGGACCCTTACAATGAGCAGTTCTTC. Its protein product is CASSVGTDPYNEQFF.

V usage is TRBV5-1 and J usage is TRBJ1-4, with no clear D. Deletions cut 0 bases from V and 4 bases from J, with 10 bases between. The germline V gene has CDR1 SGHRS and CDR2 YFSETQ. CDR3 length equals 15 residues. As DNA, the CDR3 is TGCGCCAGCAGCTTGGCTTTTGCGATTAATGAAAAACTGTTTTTT. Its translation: CASSLAFAINEKLFF.

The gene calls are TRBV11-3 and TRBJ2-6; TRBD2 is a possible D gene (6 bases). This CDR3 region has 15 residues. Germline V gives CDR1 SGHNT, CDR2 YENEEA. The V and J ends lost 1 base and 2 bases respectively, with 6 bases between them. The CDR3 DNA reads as TGTGCCAGCAGCTTAGGGGGGGCTGGGGCCAACGTCCTGACTTTC. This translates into CASSLGGAGANVLTF.

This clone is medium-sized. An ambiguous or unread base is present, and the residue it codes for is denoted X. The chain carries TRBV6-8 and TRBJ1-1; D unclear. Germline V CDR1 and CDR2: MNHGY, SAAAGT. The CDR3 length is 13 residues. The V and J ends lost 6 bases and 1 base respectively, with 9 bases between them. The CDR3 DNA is TGTGCCAGCAGGTGGACRGGGAACACTGAAGCTTTCTTT. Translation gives CASRWXGNTEAFF. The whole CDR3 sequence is CASRWTGNTEAFF.

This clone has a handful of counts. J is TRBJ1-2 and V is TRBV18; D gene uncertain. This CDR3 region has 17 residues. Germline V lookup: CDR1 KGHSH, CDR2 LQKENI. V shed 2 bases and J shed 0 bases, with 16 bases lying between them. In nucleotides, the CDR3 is TGTGCCAGCTCACCAAGATGGCAGGCTCCAGCTAACTATGGCTACACCTTC. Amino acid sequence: CASSPRWQAPANYGYTF. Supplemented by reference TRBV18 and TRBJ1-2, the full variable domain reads NAGVMQNPRHLVRRRGQEARLRCSPMKGHSHVYWYRQLPEEGLKFMVYLQKENIIDESGMPKERFSAEFPKEGPSILRIQQVVRGDSAAYFCASSPRWQAPANYGYTFGSGTRLTVV.